The 15 T cell receptor beta chains listed next were all sequenced from one sample in a study of blood T cells in healthy people across ages. Combining a sample-barcoded 5' primer with a J-beta primer mix, a second PCR ran for roughly 7 to 11 cycles. TCRdb used MiXCR to reprocess the 5' RACE reads, holding one entry per CDR3 protein. The sample lists around 650,000 distinct CDR3 sequences; about a third were seen once. Specimen: blood. The receptor source for this set is a woman older than 75 in good health.

This clonotype has just a few counts. Being one base from a much bigger clone, this may be a read error. Given the absence of the conserved phenylalanine or tryptophan at the CDR3 end, a read error is likely. The rearrangement links TRBV5-1 to TRBJ2-5, with TRBD1 as a possible D gene (5 bases). Trimming removed 4 bases from V and 1 base from J, with 8 bases in between. The CDR3 has 13 residues. From germline, CDR1 is SGHRS and CDR2 YFSETQ. CDR3 nucleotide sequence: TGCGCCAGCAGCGAGACAGCCCAAGAGACCCAGTACTGC. It is translated as CASSETAQETQYC.

The chain carries TRBV7-9 and TRBJ1-6, with a possible D match to TRBD1 (5 bases). Per germline, CDR1 SEHNR and CDR2 FQNEAQ (reference sequence). V lost 3 bases, J lost 11 bases, and 17 bases lay in between. The CDR3 covers 15 residues. The CDR3 region has the DNA TGTGCCAGCAGCTTGGGCCCGGGACCTCCCGCACCCCTCCACTTT. Translating gives CASSLGPGPPAPLHF.

This sequence joins TRBV19 and TRBJ2-1; the D gene is possibly TRBD2 (6 bases). The DNA end is more similar to TRBJ2-7, so the J call may be wrong. The germline gives CDR1 LNHDA, CDR2 SQIVND (reference sequence). The CDR3 has 13 amino acids. The CDR3 reads CASSPPEGDEQYF. The CDR3 DNA reads TGTGCCAGTAGTCCGCCGGAGGGCGATGAGCAGTACTTC.

Many counts were recorded for this clonotype. The rearrangement uses TRBV7-9 and TRBJ2-5; TRBD1 agrees at 7 bases. The CDR3 loop spans 14 amino acids. With V trimmed by 4 bases and J by 0 bases, 2 bases remained unmatched. Germline V gene data show CDR1 as SEHNR and CDR2 as FQNEAQ (reference sequence). CDR3 nucleotides: TGTGCCAGCAGCTCGGGACAGAACCAAGAGACCCAGTACTTC. Translation: CASSSGQNQETQYF.

The chain recombines TRBV5-1 with TRBJ2-1, with D perhaps TRBD2 (5 bases). This CDR3 is 16 amino acids long. Trimming removed 0 bases at V and 4 bases at J, with 14 bases between. CDR1 is SGHRS, CDR2 YFSETQ, per germline. The CDR3 spells CASSLGTETLYNEQFF. The CDR3 DNA sequence: TGCGCCAGCAGCTTGGGGACTGAAACCCTTTACAATGAGCAGTTCTTC.

This clonotype occurred many times. This sequence joins TRBV9 and TRBJ2-7; D is unresolved. Germline CDR1 is SGDLS and CDR2 is YYNGEE. CDR3 length: 13 amino acids. With 2 bases removed from V and 0 bases from J, the gap between germline ends came to 6 bases. The CDR3 region is CASSVGSSYEQYF. In DNA, the CDR3 is TGTGCCAGCAGCGTGGGAAGCTCCTACGAGCAGTACTTC.

This clonotype showed up just a few times. The chain uses TRBV7-9 and TRBJ2-3, with TRBD1 matching 9 bases. The trim removed 9 bases at V and 1 base at J, leaving 11 bases unmatched. In germline, CDR1 is SEHNR, CDR2 FQNEAQ (reference sequence). This CDR3 region has 16 residues. The CDR3 nucleotides read TGTGCCAGAGGGGTTGGACAGGGGAGGGGCACAGATACGCAGTATTTT. Protein: CARGVGQGRGTDTQYF.

The chain is built from TRBV28 and TRBJ1-5; 9 positions match TRBD1. This CDR3 has 15 residues. V shed 6 bases, J shed 7 bases, and the junction held 10 bases outside the gene matches. Germline assignment: CDR1 MDHEN and CDR2 SYDVKM. CDR3 loop: CASSLGQGFTQPQHF. For the CDR3, the DNA is TGTGCCAGCAGCCTTGGACAGGGGTTCACGCAGCCCCAGCATTTT.

The chain is built from TRBV7-3 and TRBJ1-1; 9 nucleotides line up with TRBD1. Germline CDR1 SGHTA, CDR2 FQGTGA. Trimming cost V 4 bases and J 4 bases; bases outside gene matches: 10. The CDR3 is 16 amino acids. As DNA, the CDR3 is TGTGCCAGCAGCTCGAAGGGGGGACAGGGTCCCACTGAAGCTTTCTTT. Translating it yields CASSSKGGQGPTEAFF.

This clonotype was seen repeatedly, ten times or more. The V call is TRBV7-3, the J call TRBJ2-1, with 8 bases aligning to TRBD1. Unmatched junction bases numbered 9, after V lost 1 base and J lost 4 bases. The CDR3 extends over 17 amino acids. Germline V lookup: CDR1 SGHTA, CDR2 FQGTGA. In nucleotides, the CDR3 is TGTGCCAGCAGCTTAATACCCGGGACAGGTTCTTACAATGAGCAGTTCTTC. Its translation is CASSLIPGTGSYNEQFF.

The chain couples TRBV7-3 to TRBJ2-3; D uncertain. The CDR3 contains 16 residues. Trimming took off 5 bases at V and 3 bases at J, with 18 bases between the two ends. Germline V gene data show CDR1 as SGHTA and CDR2 as FQGTGA. CDR3 coding DNA: TGTGCCAGCAGCCCTGTGGCAGCCACCGGGACAGATACGCAGTATTTT. Its protein product is CASSPVAATGTDTQYF.

This chain connects TRBV7-8 to TRBJ1-4, with D possibly matching TRBD1 (6 bases). This CDR3 contains 16 residues. V lost 5 bases, J lost 3 bases, and 16 bases lay in between. Germline V gene lookup returns CDR1 SGHVS and CDR2 FQNEAQ. In nucleotides, the CDR3 is TGTGCCAGCAGCGCGAGGGCAGGGGATCCTAATGAAAAACTGTTTTTT. Protein sequence: CASSARAGDPNEKLFF.

Regarding this clonotype: Given a much more abundant clone one base away, this may be a read error. The V gene is TRBV2, the J gene TRBJ2-2; 7 positions match TRBD1. The CDR3 length is 14 residues. The V gene end was trimmed by 8 bases and the J gene end by 1 base; junction bases not matched to a gene: 4. Germline V lookup: CDR1 SNHLY, CDR2 FYNNEI. The chain's CDR3 is CASSGQRNTGELFF. In nucleotides, the CDR3 is TGTGCCAGCTCGGGACAGAGGAACACCGGGGAGCTGTTTTTT.

The sample holds many counts of this clonotype. For the CDR3, the DNA is TGCGCCAGCAGCCTCTGGACTTTC. Its protein product is CASSLWTF. This chain links TRBV5-1 with TRBJ2-6; D not certain. From germline, CDR1 is SGHRS and CDR2 YFSETQ. Deletions cut 4 bases from V and 18 bases from J, with 5 bases between. The CDR3 runs to 8 residues. The variable domain in full, with the rest retrieved from reference TRBV5-1 and TRBJ2-6, is KAGVTQTPRYLIKTRGQQVTLSCSPISGHRSVSWYQQTPGQGLQFLFEYFSETQRNKGNFPGRFSGRQFSNSRSEMNVSTLELGDSALYLCASSLWTFGAGSRLTVL.

In this sample, this clonotype turned up a few times. The chain combines TRBV7-9 with TRBJ2-5; tentative D call: TRBD1 (5 bases). The germline CDR1 and CDR2 sequences are SEHNR and FQNEAQ (reference sequence). The CDR3 spans 15 residues. Trimming left V 1 base short and J 11 bases short, with 20 bases between. The CDR3 protein is CASSLGGALYNEQYF. In DNA form, the CDR3 reads TGTGCCAGCAGCTTAGGTGGGGCCCTCTACAATGAGCAGTACTTC.